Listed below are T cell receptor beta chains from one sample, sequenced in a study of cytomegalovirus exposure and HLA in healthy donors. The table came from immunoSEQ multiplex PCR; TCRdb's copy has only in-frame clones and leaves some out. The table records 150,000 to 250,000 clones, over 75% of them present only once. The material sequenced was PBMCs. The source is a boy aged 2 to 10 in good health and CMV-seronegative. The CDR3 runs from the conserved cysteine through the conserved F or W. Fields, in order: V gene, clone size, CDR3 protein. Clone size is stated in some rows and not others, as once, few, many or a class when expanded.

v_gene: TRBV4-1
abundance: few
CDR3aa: CASSPPGTGGTEAFF

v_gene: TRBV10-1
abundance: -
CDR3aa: CASPRGGYTF

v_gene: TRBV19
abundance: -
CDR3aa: CASSRLAGGYTGELFF

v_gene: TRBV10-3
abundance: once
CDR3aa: CAMARTSGGATADTQYF

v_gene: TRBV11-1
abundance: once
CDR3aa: CASSLASGTSGDYEQYF

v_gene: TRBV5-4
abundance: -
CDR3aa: CASSLRETQYF

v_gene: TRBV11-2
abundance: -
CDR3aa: CASSPPPAWEQYF

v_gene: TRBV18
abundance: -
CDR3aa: CASSLRQGWGYGYTF

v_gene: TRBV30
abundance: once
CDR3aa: CAWSVAGDNYGYTF

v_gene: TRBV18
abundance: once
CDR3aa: CASSPGDRGVKTQYF

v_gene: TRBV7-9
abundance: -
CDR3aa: CASSLAGPNTGELFF

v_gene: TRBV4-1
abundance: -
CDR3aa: CASSQAAGQGLFYEQYF

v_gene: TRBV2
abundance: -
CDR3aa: CATKKEVGDTEAFF

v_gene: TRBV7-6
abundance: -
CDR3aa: CASSQRRGINNEQFF

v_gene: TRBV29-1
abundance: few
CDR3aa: CSVRGGGDTQYF

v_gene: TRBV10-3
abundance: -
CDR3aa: CAISESRTGADYGYTF

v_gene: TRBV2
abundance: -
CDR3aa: CASSRGPPDTQYF

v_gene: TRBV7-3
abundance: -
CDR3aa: CASSLMGLGGETQYF

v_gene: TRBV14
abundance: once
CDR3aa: CASSQIGGDTQYF

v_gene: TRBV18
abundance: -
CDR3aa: CASSPTGTGRGWTEAFF

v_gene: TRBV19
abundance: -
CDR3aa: CASSTDRRYGYTF

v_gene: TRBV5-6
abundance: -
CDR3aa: CASSLDSTPYNEQFF

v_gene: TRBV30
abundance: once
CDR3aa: CAWSSGRSGNTIYF

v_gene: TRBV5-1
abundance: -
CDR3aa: CASVGQRGTEAFF

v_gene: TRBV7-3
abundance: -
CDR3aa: CASSHIGGMNTEAFF

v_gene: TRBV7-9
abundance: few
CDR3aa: CASSLALELETQYF

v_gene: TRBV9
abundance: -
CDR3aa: CASSPGHNNQPQHF

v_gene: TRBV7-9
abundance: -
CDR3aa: CASSLGRLNNYGYTF

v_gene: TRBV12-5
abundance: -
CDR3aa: CASGIDRDTQYF

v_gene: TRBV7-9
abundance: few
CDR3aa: CASLKDRSYEQYF

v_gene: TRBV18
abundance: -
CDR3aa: CASSQRVLTGDQPQHF

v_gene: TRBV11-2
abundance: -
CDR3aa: CASRAPDRAPYEQYF

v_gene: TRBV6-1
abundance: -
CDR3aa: CASSVRVANQPQHF

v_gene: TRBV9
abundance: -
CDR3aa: CASSPRGGVLDIQYF

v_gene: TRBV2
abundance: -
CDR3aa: CASSQYWGDSNQPQHF

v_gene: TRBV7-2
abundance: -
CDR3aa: CASSLVAAPNTEAFF

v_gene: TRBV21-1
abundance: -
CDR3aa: CASSKDRGRRRNTEAFF

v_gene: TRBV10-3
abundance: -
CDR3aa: CAISESGRIYEQYF

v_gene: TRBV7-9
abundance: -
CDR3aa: CASSFQGSSPLHF

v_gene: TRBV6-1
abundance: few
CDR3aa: CASTKGGSNQPQHF

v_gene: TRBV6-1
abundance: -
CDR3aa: CASFTGGSGNTIYF

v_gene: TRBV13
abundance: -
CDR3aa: CASSGPSGGYNEQFF

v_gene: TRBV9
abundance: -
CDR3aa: CASSVSSDEQFF

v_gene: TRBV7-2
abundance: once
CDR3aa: CASSPAGGFEQFF

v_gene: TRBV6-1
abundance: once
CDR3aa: CASSPGQATDTQYF

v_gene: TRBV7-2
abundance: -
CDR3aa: CASSLDVAGGTREQFF

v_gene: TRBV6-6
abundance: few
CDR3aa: CASSSPGQAAKNIQYF

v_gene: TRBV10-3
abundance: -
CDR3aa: CAISDGGARGNIIYF

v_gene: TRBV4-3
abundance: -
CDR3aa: CASSQVIPELPRDYRGGELFF

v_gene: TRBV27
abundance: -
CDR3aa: CASSLSRGDTEAFF

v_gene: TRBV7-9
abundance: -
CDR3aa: CASSLYSNTGELFF

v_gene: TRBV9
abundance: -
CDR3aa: CASSVLETGVAFF

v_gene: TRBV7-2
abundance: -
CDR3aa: CASSLVQGAGGSWDTQYF

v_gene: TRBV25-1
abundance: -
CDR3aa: CASSESTASNSPLHF

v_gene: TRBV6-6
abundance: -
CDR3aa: CASTIGGSSYEQYF

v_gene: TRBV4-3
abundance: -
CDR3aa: CASSYEGGGGRTDTQYF

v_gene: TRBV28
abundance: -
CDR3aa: CASSLFLAGVQTQYF

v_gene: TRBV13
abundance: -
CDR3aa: CASSLGGLGAGGPEQYF

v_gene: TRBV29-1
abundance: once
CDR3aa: CSVDGEGAGWETQYF